This T cell receptor beta chain was found in a study of T cell responses to AZD1222 COVID-19 vaccine. Findings and limits, study-wide: Mostly white British, mostly female donors; authors suggested clonal diversity may be underestimated.

TCRdb's table, derived via immunoSEQ multiplex PCR, lists solely in-frame clones and lacks some. The table includes approximately 80,000 clones, about nine tenths detected once. Looked up from germline, CDR1 is MNHEY and CDR2 is SVGEGT. V was pared by 4 bases and J by 1 base, with 14 bases between. This CDR3 spans 16 amino acids. About this clone: Antigen: not known.

Second doses at about 4 or about 12 weeks were pooled. The sequencing here drew on peripheral blood, taken 28 days after the second AZD1222 dose. The chain couples TRBV6-2 or TRBV6-3 to TRBJ1-5, with no clear D. The sequence was collected from an adult who received the AZD1222 COVID-19 vaccine. The CDR3 spells CASSSGKSWSNQPQHF. The DNA for the CDR3 is TGTGCCAGCAGTTCCGGGAAATCCTGGAGCAATCAGCCCCAGCATTTT.